This passage covers 25 T cell receptor beta chains from one sample sequenced in a study of T cell responses to AZD1222 COVID-19 vaccine. This table comes from immunoSEQ multiplex PCR, and its TCRdb copy is limited to in-frame clones, with some not included. The data show about 150,000 clones, roughly 90% seen once. The sequenced sample was peripheral blood, obtained 28 days after the second AZD1222 dose. The source of these receptors is an adult who received the AZD1222 COVID-19 vaccine.

V usage is TRBV6-6 and J usage is TRBJ2-7; D is ambiguous. Germline values: CDR1 MNHNY, CDR2 SVGAGI (reference sequence). The CDR3 runs 14 residues. Trimming removed 0 bases at V and 2 bases at J, with 8 bases between. DNA of the CDR3: TGTGCCAGCAGTTACTCGGGCAACGCCTACGAGCAGTACTTC. Its translation: CASSYSGNAYEQYF.

For this clone: Mismatch with germline at one junction end may stem from a read error. The chain is built from TRBV6-2 or TRBV6-3 and TRBJ2-2; 8 nucleotides match TRBD2. Per germline, CDR1 MNHEY and CDR2 SVGEGT. The CDR3 covers 16 residues. The CDR3 loop is CASSYLTSVNIGELFF. The CDR3 region has the DNA TGTGCCAGCAGTTACTTGACTAGCGTGAACATCGGGGAGCTGTTTTTT.

Here the CDR3 DNA reads TGTGCCAGCAGGAGTGTCTTATCCTTTGGGGCCAACGTCCTGACTTTC. It yields the protein CASRSVLSFGANVLTF. The chain carries TRBV5-5 and TRBJ2-6; the D is unclear. CDR1 is SGHKS and CDR2 is YYEKEE in the germline V gene (reference sequence). Trimming took 5 bases from V and 3 from J, leaving 15 bases between them. This CDR3 is built from 16 residues.

The V and J genes are TRBV28 and TRBJ1-5; 7 bases fit TRBD1. V trimming: 5 bases; J trimming: 5 bases; junction bases outside the gene matches: 3. This CDR3 contains 13 residues. Looked up from germline, CDR1 is MDHEN and CDR2 is SYDVKM. CDR3 nucleotides: TGTGCCAGCAGTGTCCAGGGGGATCAGCCCCAGCATTTT. Translating gives CASSVQGDQPQHF.

CDR3 region: CASSYGRAPGANVLTF. The CDR3 nucleotides are TGTGCCAGCAGTTACGGCAGGGCGCCTGGGGCCAACGTCCTGACTTTC. The chain employs TRBV6-5 and TRBJ2-6; TRBD1 is a possible D gene (5 bases). The CDR3 extends over 16 amino acids. Between the trimmed V and J ends, which lost 2 bases and 2 bases, there was a span of 10 bases. Looked up from germline, CDR1 is MNHEY and CDR2 is SVGAGI.

This clone was recorded only once. This chain links TRBV19 with TRBJ2-2; 7 nucleotides agree with TRBD2. The ends lost 5 bases at V and 3 bases at J; junction bases unmatched: 12. This CDR3 contains 17 residues. Looked up from germline, CDR1 is LNHDA and CDR2 is SQIVND (reference sequence). The CDR3 reads CASSSGLDRGHTGELFF. The CDR3 nucleotides read TGTGCCAGTAGTTCCGGACTAGATAGGGGCCACACCGGGGAGCTGTTTTTT.

V is TRBV10-3 and J is TRBJ2-2; TRBD2 matches 11 bases. CDR1 and CDR2 from the germline V gene are ENHRY and SYGVKD. This CDR3 spans 14 amino acids. The V segment lost 7 bases and the J segment 4 bases; nucleotides outside the gene matches: 2. CDR3 DNA sequence: TGTGCCATCAAGACTAGCGGGGCCACCGGGGAGCTGTTTTTT. It translates to CAIKTSGATGELFF.

The CDR3 DNA sequence: TGTGCCAGCAGTTACGTGCCGTCTGGAAACACCATATATTTT. Its protein is CASSYVPSGNTIYF. V is TRBV6-5 and J is TRBJ1-3; the D is unclear. V lost 2 bases, J lost 1 base, and 6 bases lay in between. CDR1 MNHEY and CDR2 SVGAGI come from the germline V gene. The CDR3 length is 14 residues.

The chain is built from TRBV4-1 and TRBJ2-7, with a weak D call TRBD2 (6 bases). CDR3 length: 14 residues. Germline-derived CDR1 and CDR2 are MGHRA and YSYEKL. The V end was cut by 3 bases, the J end by 9 bases, with 18 bases between. CDR3 in DNA: TGCGCCAGCAGCCAGGCTAGCGTAAAAGTGGGGCAGTACTTC. Amino acid sequence: CASSQASVKVGQYF.

This chain uses TRBV19 with TRBJ1-2; 7 bases are a match to TRBD1. This CDR3 region has 15 residues. Germline CDR1 LNHDA, CDR2 SQIVND (reference sequence). V dropped 5 bases and J dropped 0; count of bases not matched to a gene: 6. The CDR3 coding sequence is TGTGCCAGTAGTCTCCAGGGGGGCCCTAACTATGGCTACACCTTC. This gives the protein CASSLQGGPNYGYTF. The entire variable domain, with the rest obtained from reference TRBV19 and TRBJ1-2, is as follows: DGGITQSPKYLFRKEGQNVTLSCEQNLNHDAMYWYRQDPGQGLRLIYYSQIVNDFQKGDIAEGYSVSREKKESFPLTVTSAQKNPTAFYLCASSLQGGPNYGYTFGSGTRLTVV.

The CDR3 DNA sequence: TGTGCCAGCAGCTCCCGGGGGCGCAATCAGCCCCAGCATTTT. It specifies CASSSRGRNQPQHF. The chain joins TRBV5-8 to TRBJ1-5; perhaps TRBD1 as D (6 bases). The germline V gene has CDR1 SGHTS and CDR2 YDEGEE. The V end was cut by 3 bases, the J end by 2 bases, with 9 bases between. The CDR3 has 14 residues.

The chain uses TRBV2 and TRBJ2-1, with TRBD2 matching 8 bases. Germline-derived CDR1 and CDR2 are SNHLY and FYNNEI. The junction had 7 bases not matched to a gene; V was cut back by 4 bases and J by 5 bases. The CDR3 consists of 15 residues. The CDR3 sequence is CASSVVAGGNNEQFF. The DNA for the CDR3 is TGTGCCAGCAGTGTTGTCGCGGGGGGCAACAATGAGCAGTTCTTC.

V is TRBV11-3 and J is TRBJ2-3; D gene ambiguous. The ends were cut back, 1 base at V and 2 bases at J, with 7 bases in the middle. Germline V gene lookup returns CDR1 SGHNT and CDR2 YENEEA. The CDR3 extends over 14 amino acids. The CDR3 protein is CASSLGASTDTQYF. The CDR3, as DNA: TGTGCCAGCAGCTTAGGGGCGTCCACAGATACGCAGTATTTT.

The chain joins TRBV10-2 to TRBJ2-2; D perhaps matches TRBD1 (5 bases). Germline V gene lookup returns CDR1 WSHSY and CDR2 SAAADI. Trimming removed 4 bases at V and 6 bases at J, with 9 bases between. The CDR3 consists of 13 residues. The CDR3, as DNA: TGCGCCAGCAGTGCCCAGGGATCCGGGGAGCTGTTTTTT. Amino acids: CASSAQGSGELFF.

The chain couples TRBV27 to TRBJ2-1, with D unresolved. The CDR3 loop spans 15 amino acids. Germline V gene sequence: CDR1 MNHEY, CDR2 SMNVEV (reference sequence). Between the trimmed V and J ends, which lost 3 bases and 0 bases, there was a span of 9 bases. CDR3 protein: CASSFNPSSYNEQFF. The CDR3 nucleotides are TGTGCCAGCAGTTTTAACCCGAGCTCCTACAATGAGCAGTTCTTC.

The count of this clone is one. The chain combines TRBV9 with TRBJ2-6, with D perhaps matching TRBD1 or TRBD2 (5 bases each). CDR3 length: 16 residues. V was clipped by 3 bases and J by 0 bases, with 10 bases between them. Germline V gene data show CDR1 as SGDLS and CDR2 as YYNGEE. CDR3 residues: CASSERGDSGANVLTF. The DNA for the CDR3 is TGTGCCAGCAGCGAGAGAGGGGACTCTGGGGCCAACGTCCTGACTTTC.

The chain is built from TRBV6-5 and TRBJ1-1, with a tentative D call TRBD1 (6 bases). Germline CDR1 reads MNHEY; CDR2 reads SVGAGI. CDR3 size: 14 residues. Trimming cost V 6 bases and J 1 base, with 12 bases left between them. The CDR3 is CASSQGGENTEAFF. Written as DNA, the CDR3 is TGTGCCAGCAGCCAAGGGGGAGAGAACACTGAAGCTTTCTTT.

The chain uses TRBV6-5 and TRBJ2-7; possible D gene TRBD1, 5 bases. Germline-derived CDR1 and CDR2 are MNHEY and SVGAGI. Deletions cut 9 bases from V and 5 bases from J, with 14 bases between. The CDR3 is made up of 12 amino acids. The CDR3 DNA reads TGTGCCAGTCAGCAGGGTTTCAACGAGCAGTACTTC. Protein: CASQQGFNEQYF.

The rearrangement uses TRBV29-1 and TRBJ2-3, with 7 bases that match TRBD1. V dropped 4 bases and J dropped 6; count of bases not matched to a gene: 10. The CDR3 is 14 residues long. Germline values: CDR1 SQVTM, CDR2 ANQGSEA. The CDR3 loop is CSVARKTGSDTQYF. The CDR3 nucleotides read TGCAGCGTTGCTAGGAAGACAGGGTCCGATACGCAGTATTTT.

CDR3 region: CASSYAGTSGQSDTGELFF. DNA for the CDR3: TGTGCCAGCAGTTACGCAGGGACTAGCGGGCAGTCGGACACCGGGGAGCTGTTTTTT. This chain joins TRBV6-2 or TRBV6-3 and TRBJ2-2; 12 bases align to TRBD2. There are 19 residues in the CDR3. Looked up from germline, CDR1 is MNHEY and CDR2 is SVGEGT. The J segment lost 3 bases and the V segment lost 2 bases, leaving 10 bases of the junction unmatched.

V is TRBV27 and J is TRBJ1-1; TRBD1 aligns across 7 bases. Germline trimming cut 5 bases from V and 0 bases from J; bases unmatched to any gene: 3. Germline V gives CDR1 MNHEY, CDR2 SMNVEV (reference sequence). CDR3 length equals 14 residues. The CDR3 nucleotides are TGTGCCAGCAGTAGACAGGGTTTGAACACTGAAGCTTTCTTT. Its translation: CASSRQGLNTEAFF.

V and J are TRBV29-1 and TRBJ2-1, with no clear D. Trimming removed 4 bases from V and 9 bases from J, with 7 bases in between. Per the germline V gene, CDR1 is SQVTM and CDR2 is ANQGSEA. CDR3 length: 10 residues. CDR3 DNA sequence: TGCAGCGTTGGCGATAGTGAGCAGTTCTTC. Its protein is CSVGDSEQFF.

The V and J genes are TRBV7-2 and TRBJ1-5; the D gene is possibly TRBD1 (6 bases). Germline loops: CDR1 SGHTA, CDR2 FQGNSA. The CDR3 spans 16 residues. V lost 2 bases and J 4 bases, leaving 15 bases between the germline ends. Here the CDR3 DNA reads TGTGCCAGCAGCTTAAATGCCAGGGGCGGAAATCAGCCCCAGCATTTT. This gives the protein CASSLNARGGNQPQHF.

V and J are TRBV7-9 and TRBJ1-2, with a weak D call TRBD1 (5 bases). The V and J ends lost 1 base and 2 bases respectively, with 5 bases between them. CDR3 size: 13 residues. Germline V CDR1 and CDR2: SEHNR, FQNEAQ (reference sequence). This CDR3 is CASSLGQNYGYTF. CDR3 nucleotide sequence: TGTGCCAGCAGCTTAGGACAGAACTATGGCTACACCTTC.

The chain joins TRBV25-1 to TRBJ2-1; D is uncertain. Trimming took 1 base from V and 7 from J, leaving 5 bases between them. The V gene's germline CDR1 is MGHDK and CDR2 SYGVNS. The CDR3 sequence is 12 residues long. Written as DNA, the CDR3 is TGTGCCAGCAGTGAATCTGCAAATGAGCAGTTCTTC. This encodes CASSESANEQFF.